The present entry profiles one TCR beta chain with its context. Its antigen is as yet unknown. The sample comes from a study of T cells in Graves' hyperthyroidism and ophthalmopathy. The study, taken as a whole, reports: Model predictions of ophthalmopathy came a median 6.5 months before onset. Stable hyperthyroidism was told apart from ophthalmopathy by a model built on 13 V-J features. Most thyroid clonotypes expanded above 0.001 were also detected in blood.

RNA transcripts yielded amplified TCR beta CDR3 regions. The study used the HTBI primer set for a first-round RT-PCR of the TCR CDR3. TCRdb fed the multiplex PCR reads into MiXCR, producing one record per CDR3 protein. The table records 310,000 or so distinct CDR3 sequences, over 15% of them present only once. Ophthalmopathy in the patients scored at least 3 on Clinical Activity Score and at least 4 on NOSPECS grade, lasting under 3 months. The CDR3 is made up of 14 amino acids. Germline V lookup: CDR1 MNHNS, CDR2 SASEGT. After removal of 8 bases from V and 6 bases from J, the junction contained 10 bases not matched to a gene.

The chain uses TRBV6-1 and TRBJ2-3, with 8 bases lining up with TRBD2. The sequence was collected from an older woman with Graves' ophthalmopathy. The sample comprised blood. The CDR3 DNA follows: TGTGCCAGCTCAGGGAGCGGGGGATTCGATACGCAGTATTTT. This gives the protein CASSGSGGFDTQYF.